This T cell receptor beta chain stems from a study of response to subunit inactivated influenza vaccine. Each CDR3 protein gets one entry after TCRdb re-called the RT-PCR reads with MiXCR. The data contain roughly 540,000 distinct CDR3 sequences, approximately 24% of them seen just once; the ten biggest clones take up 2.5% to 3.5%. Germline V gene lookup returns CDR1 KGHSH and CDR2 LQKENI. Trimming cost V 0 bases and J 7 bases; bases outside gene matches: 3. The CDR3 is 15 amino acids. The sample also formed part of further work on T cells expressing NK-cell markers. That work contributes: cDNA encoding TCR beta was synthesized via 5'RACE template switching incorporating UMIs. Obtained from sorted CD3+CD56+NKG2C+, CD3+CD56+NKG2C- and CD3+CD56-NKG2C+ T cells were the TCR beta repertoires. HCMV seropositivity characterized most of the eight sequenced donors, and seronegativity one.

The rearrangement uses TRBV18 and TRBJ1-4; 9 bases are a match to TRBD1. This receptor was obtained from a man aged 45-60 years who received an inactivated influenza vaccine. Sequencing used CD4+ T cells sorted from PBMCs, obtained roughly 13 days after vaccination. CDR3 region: CASSPPGQGGEKLFF. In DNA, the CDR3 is TGTGCCAGCTCACCACCGGGACAGGGTGGTGAAAAACTGTTTTTT.